The 19 T cell receptor beta chains listed next were all sequenced from one sample in a study of blood T cells in healthy people across ages. The authors ran a second PCR of roughly 6 to 12 cycles using a sample-barcoded 5' primer and a J-beta primer mix. One entry per CDR3 protein results from TCRdb running MiXCR on the 5' RACE reads. The table shows 1.5 million to 1.9 million distinct CDR3 sequences, with approximately 42% occurring only once. The sample was blood. The receptor set was obtained from a young woman in good health.

This clonotype has a handful of counts. The gene calls are TRBV3-1 and TRBJ1-1; D unresolved. V was shortened by 0 bases and J by 8 bases, with 13 bases between the two germline ends. Germline-derived CDR1 and CDR2 are LGHDT and YNNKEL (reference sequence). The CDR3 consists of 14 residues. Here the CDR3 DNA reads TGTGCCAGCAGCCAAGAAAGAGGAACCTCAGAAGCTTTCTTT. It is translated as CASSQERGTSEAFF.

This rearrangement joins TRBV4-3 to TRBJ1-2, with D perhaps TRBD1 (6 bases). Germline-derived CDR1 and CDR2 are LGHNA and YSLEER. V was pared by 3 bases and J by 0 bases, with 11 bases between. This CDR3 region has 15 residues. The CDR3 sequence: CASSQDRFSNYGYTF. The DNA for the CDR3 is TGCGCCAGCAGCCAGGACAGATTCTCTAACTATGGCTACACCTTC.

The chain links TRBV29-1 to TRBJ1-5, with D unresolved. Germline V gene sequence: CDR1 SQVTM, CDR2 ANQGSEA. Trimming stripped 5 bases from V and 4 bases from J, with 9 bases between. There are 12 residues in the CDR3. As DNA, the CDR3 is TGCAGCGTTCGGATCCCGAATCAGCCCCAGCATTTT. Translation gives CSVRIPNQPQHF.

This chain connects TRBV6-1 to TRBJ2-3; maybe TRBD1 (6 bases). Trimming took 6 bases from V and 0 from J, leaving 10 bases between them. This CDR3 has 14 residues. Germline CDR1 and CDR2: MNHNS and SASEGT. CDR3 loop: CASRWTDSTDTQYF. The CDR3 coding sequence is TGTGCCAGCAGATGGACAGACAGCACAGATACGCAGTATTTT.

V and J are TRBV15 and TRBJ2-5; no reliable D call. The CDR3 is made up of 14 amino acids. V was shortened by 3 bases and J by 5 bases, with 13 bases between the two germline ends. From germline, CDR1 is LNHNV and CDR2 YYDKDF (reference sequence). The chain's CDR3 is CATSREQLRETQYF. The CDR3 nucleotides read TGTGCCACCAGCAGGGAACAGCTCCGGGAGACCCAGTACTTC.

The chain uses TRBV4-1 and TRBJ2-1, with D unclear. Germline V gives CDR1 MGHRA, CDR2 YSYEKL. The CDR3 runs to 13 residues. V dropped 3 bases and J dropped 5 bases, with 8 bases sitting between them. The CDR3 nucleotides read TGCGCCAGCAGCCACGCCAGCAACAATGAGCAGTTCTTC. This sequence encodes CASSHASNNEQFF.

A few counts support this clonotype. This chain links TRBV4-3 with TRBJ2-2, with TRBD2 matching 8 bases. This CDR3 has 15 residues. V trimming: 8 bases; J trimming: 5 bases; junction bases outside the gene matches: 10. Germline assignment: CDR1 LGHNA and CDR2 YSLEER. The CDR3 loop reads CASRLGLGTTGELFF. CDR3 in DNA: TGCGCCAGCCGACTGGGACTAGGGACTACCGGGGAGCTGTTTTTT.

This clonotype occurred a few times. The chain recombines TRBV4-1 with TRBJ2-7; TRBD1 matches 8 bases. After removal of 6 bases from V and 6 bases from J, the junction contained 7 bases not matched to a gene. This CDR3 is built from 13 residues. Germline lookup yields CDR1 MGHRA and CDR2 YSYEKL. The CDR3 loop is CASSLTQGGEQYF. The CDR3 region has the DNA TGCGCCAGCAGTCTCACACAGGGGGGCGAGCAGTACTTC.

The chain links TRBV14 to TRBJ2-1; the D is unclear. Germline values: CDR1 SGHDN, CDR2 FVKESK. The V end was cut by 0 bases, the J end by 7 bases, with 16 bases between. The CDR3 extends over 16 amino acids. The CDR3 loop reads CASSQDQYSVLNEQFF. The CDR3 DNA is TGTGCCAGCAGCCAAGACCAGTATTCGGTATTAAATGAGCAGTTCTTC.

The chain combines TRBV4-1 with TRBJ1-1; D is perhaps TRBD1 (6 bases). Trimming took off 2 bases at V and 3 bases at J, with 10 bases between the two ends. Germline V CDR1 and CDR2: MGHRA, YSYEKL. The CDR3 sequence is 14 residues long. The CDR3 DNA follows: TGCGCCAGCAGCCAAACAGGGTTGCACACTGAAGCTTTCTTT. Translated, it gives CASSQTGLHTEAFF.

This clonotype was seen a few times. V usage is TRBV3-1 and J usage is TRBJ2-1, with D perhaps TRBD1 (6 bases). The J call may be in error: the DNA end matches TRBJ2-7 better. The CDR3 extends over 16 amino acids. The germline V gene encodes CDR1 LGHDT and CDR2 YNNKEL (reference sequence). The DNA for the CDR3 is TGTGCCAGCAGCCAAGGGGATTTACTGGGGGACAATGAGCAGTACTTC. This sequence encodes CASSQGDLLGDNEQYF.

The chain is built from TRBV7-2 and TRBJ2-5, with no clear D. The ends were cut back, 2 bases at V and 1 base at J, with 11 bases in the middle. CDR3 size: 15 residues. Germline V gene sequence: CDR1 SGHTA, CDR2 FQGNSA. CDR3 sequence (DNA): TGTGCCAGCAGCTTATTTGTCGAGACCCAAGAGACCCAGTACTTC. It encodes CASSLFVETQETQYF. Combining the CDR3 with reference TRBV7-2 and TRBJ2-5 gives the whole variable domain GAGVSQSPSNKVTEKGKDVELRCDPISGHTALYWYRQSLGQGLEFLIYFQGNSAPDKSGLPSDRFSAERTGGSVSTLTIQRTQQEDSAVYLCASSLFVETQETQYFGPGTRLLVL.

The table lists this clonotype with a few counts. V and J are TRBV24-1 and TRBJ2-3; a weak D match, TRBD2 (6 bases). V was trimmed by 5 bases and J by 9 bases, leaving 11 bases between them. Germline CDR1 KGHDR, CDR2 SFDVKD. The CDR3 spans 12 residues. Written as DNA, the CDR3 is TGTGCCACCAGTGGTACTAGCACGACGCAGTATTTT. Encoded protein: CATSGTSTTQYF.

The table lists this clonotype with a few counts. The V call is TRBV5-1, the J call TRBJ1-1, with a tentative D call TRBD1 (6 bases). Germline loops: CDR1 SGHRS, CDR2 YFSETQ. The germline V and J ends were trimmed by 4 bases and 3 bases, with 10 bases remaining between them. The CDR3 extends over 13 amino acids. In DNA, the CDR3 is TGCGCCAGCAGCGACCAGGGGCACACTGAAGCTTTCTTT. It codes for CASSDQGHTEAFF.

This clonotype was seen just once. A much more abundant neighbour one base away suggests this may be a read error. The chain couples TRBV7-2 to TRBJ1-2; TRBD1 might be the D (5 bases). V lost 5 bases to trimming and J lost 0 bases, with 16 bases between them. The germline V gene has CDR1 SGHTA and CDR2 FQGNSA. This CDR3 has 16 residues. The CDR3, as DNA: TGTGCCAGCAGCCCACACCGGCAGGGAGCTAACTATGGCTACACCTTC. This gives the protein CASSPHRQGANYGYTF. The variable domain in full, with the rest retrieved from reference TRBV7-2 and TRBJ1-2, is GAGVSQSPSNKVTEKGKDVELRCDPISGHTALYWYRQSLGQGLEFLIYFQGNSAPDKSGLPSDRFSAERTGGSVSTLTIQRTQQEDSAVYLCASSPHRQGANYGYTFGSGTRLTVV.

This clonotype was seen only a few times. The chain links TRBV20-1 to TRBJ2-1; tentative D call: TRBD1 (5 bases). The germline V gene encodes CDR1 DFQATT and CDR2 SNEGSKA (reference sequence). The CDR3 runs 15 residues. The V and J ends lost 1 base and 6 bases respectively, with 16 bases between them. The CDR3 loop is CSARVLLDSLNEQFF. The DNA for the CDR3 is TGCAGTGCTAGAGTCCTACTTGACAGCCTCAATGAGCAGTTCTTC.

The rearrangement uses TRBV27 and TRBJ1-6; D uncertain. Germline V lookup: CDR1 MNHEY, CDR2 SMNVEV (reference sequence). Trimming cost V 3 bases and J 1 base, with 7 bases left between them. The CDR3 totals 15 residues. The CDR3 reads CASSLEGSYNSPLHF. The CDR3 nucleotides are TGTGCCAGCAGTTTGGAAGGGTCCTATAATTCACCCCTCCACTTT.

The J gene is TRBJ1-1, the V gene TRBV4-2, with D possibly matching TRBD1 (5 bases). V was cut by 4 bases and J by 5 bases, with 11 bases left in between. There are 13 residues in the CDR3. Germline V lookup: CDR1 LGHNA, CDR2 YNFKEQ. CDR3 bases: TGTGCCAGCAGCCCAAAGGGGTGGACTGAAGCTTTCTTT. This codes for CASSPKGWTEAFF.

V and J are TRBV18 and TRBJ1-5; D unclear. This CDR3 spans 15 amino acids. V gave up 4 bases and J gave up 0 bases, with 10 bases separating them. Germline values: CDR1 KGHSH, CDR2 LQKENI. For the CDR3, the DNA is TGTGCCAGCTCACAGGCGGCAAATAGCAATCAGCCCCAGCATTTT. Protein product: CASSQAANSNQPQHF.